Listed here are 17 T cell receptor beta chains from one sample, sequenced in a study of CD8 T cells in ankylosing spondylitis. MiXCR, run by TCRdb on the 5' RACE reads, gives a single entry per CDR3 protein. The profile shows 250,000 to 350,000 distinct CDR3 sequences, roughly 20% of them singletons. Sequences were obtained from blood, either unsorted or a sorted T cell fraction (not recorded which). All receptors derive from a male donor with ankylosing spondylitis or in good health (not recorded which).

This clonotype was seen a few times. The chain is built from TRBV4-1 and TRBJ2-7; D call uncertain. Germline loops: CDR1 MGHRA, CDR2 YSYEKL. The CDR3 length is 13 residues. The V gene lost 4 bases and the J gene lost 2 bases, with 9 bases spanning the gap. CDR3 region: CASSRSTAYEQYV. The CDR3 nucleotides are TGCGCCAGCAGCCGGAGCACTGCCTACGAGCAGTACGTC.

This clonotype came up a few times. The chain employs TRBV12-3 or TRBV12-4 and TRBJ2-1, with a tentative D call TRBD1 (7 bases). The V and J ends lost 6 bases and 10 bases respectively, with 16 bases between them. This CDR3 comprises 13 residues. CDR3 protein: CASRRGTEQEQFF. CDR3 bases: TGTGCCAGCAGACGGGGGACAGAACAAGAGCAGTTCTTC.

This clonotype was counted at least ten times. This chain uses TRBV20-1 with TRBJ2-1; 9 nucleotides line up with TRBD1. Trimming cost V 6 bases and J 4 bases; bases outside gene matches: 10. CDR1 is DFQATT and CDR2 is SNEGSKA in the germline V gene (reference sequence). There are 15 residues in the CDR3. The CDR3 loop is CSATGTGRLYNEQFF. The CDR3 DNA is TGCAGTGCGACCGGGACAGGGCGATTATACAATGAGCAGTTCTTC.

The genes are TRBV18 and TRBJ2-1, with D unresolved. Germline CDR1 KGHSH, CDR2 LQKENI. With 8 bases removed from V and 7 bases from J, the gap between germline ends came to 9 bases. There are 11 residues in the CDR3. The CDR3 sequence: CASHLGNEQFF. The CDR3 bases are TGTGCCAGCCACCTAGGAAATGAGCAGTTCTTC. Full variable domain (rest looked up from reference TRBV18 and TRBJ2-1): NAGVMQNPRHLVRRRGQEARLRCSPMKGHSHVYWYRQLPEEGLKFMVYLQKENIIDESGMPKERFSAEFPKEGPSILRIQQVVRGDSAAYFCASHLGNEQFFGPGTRLTVL.

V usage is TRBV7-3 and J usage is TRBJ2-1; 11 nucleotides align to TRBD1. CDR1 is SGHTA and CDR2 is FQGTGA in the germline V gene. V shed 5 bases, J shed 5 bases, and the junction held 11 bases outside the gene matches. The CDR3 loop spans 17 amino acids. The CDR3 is CASSLEGTGGIDNEQFF. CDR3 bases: TGTGCCAGCAGCCTAGAAGGGACAGGGGGGATCGACAATGAGCAGTTCTTC.

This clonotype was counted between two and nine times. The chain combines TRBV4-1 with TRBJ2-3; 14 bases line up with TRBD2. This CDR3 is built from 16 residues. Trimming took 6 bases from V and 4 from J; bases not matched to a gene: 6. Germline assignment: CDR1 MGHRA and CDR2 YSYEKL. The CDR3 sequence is CASRSGTSGRADTQYF. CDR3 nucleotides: TGCGCCAGCAGGAGTGGGACTAGCGGGAGAGCAGATACGCAGTATTTT.

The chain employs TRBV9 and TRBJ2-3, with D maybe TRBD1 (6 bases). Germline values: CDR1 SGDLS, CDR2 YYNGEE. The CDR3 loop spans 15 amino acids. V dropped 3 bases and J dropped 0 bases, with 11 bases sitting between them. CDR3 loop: CASSAGQPSTDTQYF. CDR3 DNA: TGTGCCAGCAGCGCAGGACAGCCTAGCACAGATACGCAGTATTTT.

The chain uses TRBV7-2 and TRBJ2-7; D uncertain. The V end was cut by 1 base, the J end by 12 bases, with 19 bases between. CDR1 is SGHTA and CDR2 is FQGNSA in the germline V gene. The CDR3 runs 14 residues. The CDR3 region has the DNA TGTGCCAGCAGCTTAGGGGCTCAGTCCTCCGCCACGTACGTC. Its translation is CASSLGAQSSATYV.

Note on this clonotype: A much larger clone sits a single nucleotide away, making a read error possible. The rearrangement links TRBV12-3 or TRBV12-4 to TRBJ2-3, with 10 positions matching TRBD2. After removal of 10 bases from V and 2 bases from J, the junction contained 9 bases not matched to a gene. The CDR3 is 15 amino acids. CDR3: CANRVAGGITDTQYF. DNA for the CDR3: TGTGCCAACAGGGTAGCGGGAGGCATCACAGATACGCAGTATTTT.

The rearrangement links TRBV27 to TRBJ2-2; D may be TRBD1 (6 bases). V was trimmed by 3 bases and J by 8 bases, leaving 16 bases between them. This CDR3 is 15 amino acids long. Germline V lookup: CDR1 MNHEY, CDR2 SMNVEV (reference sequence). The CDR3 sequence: CASSFLGAPSGELFF. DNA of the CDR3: TGTGCCAGCAGTTTTTTGGGGGCCCCGTCGGGGGAGCTGTTTTTT.

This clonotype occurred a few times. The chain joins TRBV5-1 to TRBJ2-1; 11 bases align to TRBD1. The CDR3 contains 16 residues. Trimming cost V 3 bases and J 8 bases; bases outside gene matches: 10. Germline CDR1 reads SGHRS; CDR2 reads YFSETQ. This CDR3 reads CASSSGQGAKGDEQFF. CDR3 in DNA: TGCGCCAGCAGCTCCGGACAGGGGGCGAAAGGCGATGAGCAGTTCTTC.

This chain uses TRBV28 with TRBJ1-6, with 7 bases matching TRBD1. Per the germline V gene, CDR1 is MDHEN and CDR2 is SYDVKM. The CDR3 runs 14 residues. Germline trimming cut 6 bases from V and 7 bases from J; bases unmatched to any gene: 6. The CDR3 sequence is CASSTGQKNSPLHF. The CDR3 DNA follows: TGTGCCAGCAGCACGGGACAGAAAAATTCACCCCTCCACTTT. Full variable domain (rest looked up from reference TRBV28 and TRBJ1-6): DVKVTQSSRYLVKRTGEKVFLECVQDMDHENMFWYRQDPGLGLRLIYFSYDVKMKEKGDIPEGYSVSREKKERFSLILESASTNQTSMYLCASSTGQKNSPLHFGNGTRLTVT.

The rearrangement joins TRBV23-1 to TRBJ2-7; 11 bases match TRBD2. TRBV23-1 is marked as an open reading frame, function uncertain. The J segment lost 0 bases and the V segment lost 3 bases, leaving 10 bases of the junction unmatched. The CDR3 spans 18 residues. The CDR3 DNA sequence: TGCGCCAGCAGTCACGGGCTAGCGGGGGGTAAGAGCTCCTACGAGCAGTACGTC. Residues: CASSHGLAGGKSSYEQYV.

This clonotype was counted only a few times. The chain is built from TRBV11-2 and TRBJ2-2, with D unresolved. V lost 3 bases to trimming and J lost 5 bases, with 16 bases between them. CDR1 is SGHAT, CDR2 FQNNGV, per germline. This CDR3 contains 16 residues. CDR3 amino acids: CASSFDLVKRTGELFF. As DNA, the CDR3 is TGTGCCAGCAGCTTTGATCTAGTGAAAAGGACCGGGGAGCTGTTTTTT.

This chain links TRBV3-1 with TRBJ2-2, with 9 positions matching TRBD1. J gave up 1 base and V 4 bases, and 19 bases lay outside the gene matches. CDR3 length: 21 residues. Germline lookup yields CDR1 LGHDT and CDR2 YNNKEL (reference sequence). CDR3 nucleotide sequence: TGTGCCAGCAGCCCATTGACGTTGACAGGGGGAATTGGTCAGAACACCGGGGAGCTGTTTTTT. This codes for CASSPLTLTGGIGQNTGELFF.

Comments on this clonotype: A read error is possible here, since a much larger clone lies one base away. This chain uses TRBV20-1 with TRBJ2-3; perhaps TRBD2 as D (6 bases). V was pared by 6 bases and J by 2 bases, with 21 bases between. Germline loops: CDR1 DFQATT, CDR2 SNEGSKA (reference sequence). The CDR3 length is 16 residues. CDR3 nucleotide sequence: TGCAGTGCCGGGAGAGGCCTTTTTGGATCCACAGATACGCAGTATTTT. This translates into CSAGRGLFGSTDTQYF.

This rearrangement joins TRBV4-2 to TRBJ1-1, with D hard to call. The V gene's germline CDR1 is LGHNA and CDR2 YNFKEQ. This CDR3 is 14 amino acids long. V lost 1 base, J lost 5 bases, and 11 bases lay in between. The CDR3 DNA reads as TGTGCCAGCAGCCAAGGGGAGGCGGGGACTGAAGCTTTCTTT. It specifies CASSQGEAGTEAFF.